A single sample is the source of the 25 T cell receptor beta chains below, sequenced in a study of CD8+ T cells in alopecia areata. The treatment was: oral pan-JAK inhibitor, 5-10 mg twice daily. Following extraction, RNA underwent reverse transcription to cDNA, which served as the sequencing template. Profiling relied on immunoSEQ multiplex PCR, and the TCRdb table lists in-frame clones only, not all of them. This table holds approximately 210,000 clones, around 56% found once. The sequences come from CD4+ T cells sorted from blood, collected at week 4, from a patient treated with tofacitinib. The origin of the receptors is a human donor with alopecia areata.

The chain links TRBV30 to TRBJ2-7; D ambiguous. The CDR3 extends over 11 amino acids. Looked up from germline, CDR1 is GTSNPN and CDR2 is SVGIG (reference sequence). With 1 base removed from V and 3 bases from J, the gap between germline ends came to 4 bases. CDR3 nucleotides: TGTGCCTGGAGTGCATACTACGAGCAGTACTTC. This translates into CAWSAYYEQYF.

The genes are TRBV30 and TRBJ2-3; no reliable D call. Germline V lookup: CDR1 GTSNPN, CDR2 SVGIG (reference sequence). The ends were cut back, 3 bases at V and 5 bases at J, with 9 bases in the middle. CDR3 length equals 12 residues. CDR3 protein: CAWRRARDTQYF. The CDR3 bases are TGTGCCTGGAGGAGAGCGCGAGATACGCAGTATTTT.

This clone was observed a handful of times. The CDR3 region is CSAVQGATYEQYF. The CDR3 DNA reads as TGCAGCGCCGTCCAGGGGGCCACTTACGAGCAGTACTTC. The chain carries TRBV29-1 and TRBJ2-7; 8 bases agree with TRBD1. The CDR3 loop spans 13 amino acids. The germline gives CDR1 SQVTM, CDR2 ANQGSEA. Trimming removed 7 bases from V and 4 bases from J; junction bases left unmatched: 9.

V is TRBV4-1 and J is TRBJ1-2; D is possibly TRBD1 (5 bases). CDR1 and CDR2 from the germline V gene are MGHRA and YSYEKL. Trimming took off 3 bases at V and 4 bases at J, with 12 bases between the two ends. The CDR3 sequence is 14 residues long. The CDR3 loop reads CASSQDTGRYGYTF. Written as DNA, the CDR3 is TGCGCCAGCAGCCAGGATACAGGTCGCTATGGCTACACCTTC.

The V gene is TRBV7-9, the J gene TRBJ1-2; D not resolved. Germline V gene lookup returns CDR1 SEHNR and CDR2 FQNEAQ (reference sequence). The V and J ends lost 3 bases and 8 bases respectively, with 13 bases between them. This CDR3 has 13 residues. The CDR3 nucleotides read TGTGCCAGCAGCTTTCCAGGCGGCAACGGCTACACCTTC. It encodes CASSFPGGNGYTF.

This clone turned up a few times. The chain combines TRBV29-1 with TRBJ2-1; 7 bases match TRBD1. The CDR3 is made up of 15 amino acids. J was trimmed by 9 bases and V by 7 bases; bases with no gene match: 18. The germline CDR1 and CDR2 sequences are SQVTM and ANQGSEA. The CDR3 DNA is TGCAGCGCTCACCTAGGGGGCCGTGACCGGGGTGAGCAGTTCTTC. As protein: CSAHLGGRDRGEQFF.

This chain uses TRBV4-1 with TRBJ2-4; D might be TRBD2 (6 bases). This CDR3 is 15 amino acids long. Germline lookup yields CDR1 MGHRA and CDR2 YSYEKL. Trimming removed 4 bases from V and 6 bases from J, with 16 bases in between. The CDR3 loop is CASSPVGGASNIQYF. Written as DNA, the CDR3 is TGCGCCAGCAGCCCTGTAGGCGGGGCTTCAAACATTCAGTACTTC.

This chain connects TRBV9 to TRBJ2-5, with a tentative D call TRBD2 (6 bases). Germline-derived CDR1 and CDR2 are SGDLS and YYNGEE. Trimming pared 4 bases from V and 3 bases from J, leaving 16 bases between. This CDR3 contains 15 residues. CDR3 residues: CASSSSGVPKETQYF. The CDR3 nucleotides are TGTGCCAGCAGCTCCTCGGGGGTCCCAAAAGAGACCCAGTACTTC.

The genes are TRBV5-1 and TRBJ2-5; 8 bases fit TRBD1. The CDR3 totals 14 residues. The germline CDR1 and CDR2 sequences are SGHRS and YFSETQ. The ends lost 2 bases at V and 1 base at J; junction bases unmatched: 1. The CDR3 protein is CASSFGTGQETQYF. The CDR3 DNA reads TGCGCCAGCAGCTTCGGGACAGGCCAAGAGACCCAGTACTTC.

The chain combines TRBV5-6 with TRBJ1-2, with unresolved D. Trimming stripped 4 bases from V and 4 bases from J, with 17 bases between. CDR1 is SGHDT and CDR2 is YYEEEE in the germline V gene. The length of the CDR3 is 15 residues. Here the CDR3 DNA reads TGTGCCAGCAGCCCCCCGGGCGGGGTTGGCTATGGCTACACCTTC. Translating it yields CASSPPGGVGYGYTF. The whole variable domain, filled in from reference TRBV5-6 and TRBJ1-2, reads DAGVTQSPTHLIKTRGQQVTLRCSPKSGHDTVSWYQQALGQGPQFIFQYYEEEERQRGNFPDRFSGHQFPNYSSELNVNALLLGDSALYLCASSPPGGVGYGYTFGSGTRLTVV.

The chain combines TRBV19 with TRBJ2-1; the match to TRBD2 covers 11 bases. V lost 5 bases and J lost 0; bases outside the gene matches: 12. Germline loops: CDR1 LNHDA, CDR2 SQIVND (reference sequence). CDR3 length: 19 residues. CDR3 in amino acids: CASSRSGTSGRSSYNEQFF. The CDR3 nucleotides read TGTGCCAGTAGTCGTAGTGGGACTAGCGGTCGAAGCTCCTACAATGAGCAGTTCTTC.

This chain links TRBV27 with TRBJ2-1; the match to TRBD2 covers 8 bases. Germline V CDR1 and CDR2: MNHEY, SMNVEV (reference sequence). The CDR3 totals 16 residues. The J segment lost 2 bases and the V segment lost 5 bases, leaving 8 bases of the junction unmatched. CDR3 DNA sequence: TGTGCCAGCAGTCCACAGCGGGGGTCCACCTACAATGAGCAGTTCTTC. Its protein product is CASSPQRGSTYNEQFF.

This chain connects TRBV28 to TRBJ2-5; D unresolved. The CDR3 has 14 residues. Trimming stripped 2 bases from V and 2 bases from J, with 9 bases between. Germline V lookup: CDR1 MDHEN, CDR2 SYDVKM. Here the CDR3 DNA reads TGTGCCAGCAGTTTAAGGCCCTCTCAAGAGACCCAGTACTTC. This encodes CASSLRPSQETQYF.

This chain uses TRBV2 with TRBJ1-6, with 7 positions matching TRBD1. V was pared by 6 bases and J by 13 bases, with 3 bases of the junction left unmatched. Germline V gene sequence: CDR1 SNHLY, CDR2 FYNNEI. CDR3 length: 11 amino acids. The CDR3 region has the DNA TGTGCCAGCAGGACAGGGCATCCCCTCCACTTT. It encodes CASRTGHPLHF.

The rearrangement joins TRBV29-1 to TRBJ1-3; D is possibly TRBD1 (5 bases). This CDR3 has 13 residues. Looked up from germline, CDR1 is SQVTM and CDR2 is ANQGSEA. V was clipped by 6 bases and J by 4 bases, with 13 bases between them. The CDR3 sequence is CSVGQGKGNTIYF. Written as DNA, the CDR3 is TGCAGCGTCGGACAAGGGAAAGGAAACACCATATATTTT.

The V and J genes are TRBV20-1 and TRBJ2-7; D not resolved. This CDR3 is built from 10 residues. Germline CDR1 is DFQATT and CDR2 is SNEGSKA (reference sequence). Trimming took 4 bases from V and 5 from J, leaving 6 bases between them. This CDR3 reads CSAKGNEQYF. DNA of the CDR3: TGCAGTGCTAAAGGGAACGAGCAGTACTTC.

This chain joins TRBV30 and TRBJ2-3; 10 bases map to TRBD1. Trimming at V came to 0 bases and at J to 11 bases, leaving 8 bases not matched to a gene. This CDR3 has 14 residues. The V gene's germline CDR1 is GTSNPN and CDR2 SVGIG (reference sequence). CDR3: CAWSVGTGAIRQYF. CDR3 DNA sequence: TGTGCCTGGAGTGTTGGGACAGGGGCAATTAGGCAGTATTTT.

The chain combines TRBV2 with TRBJ2-3; tentative D call: TRBD1 (6 bases). The germline CDR1 and CDR2 sequences are SNHLY and FYNNEI. The ends were cut back, 2 bases at V and 6 bases at J, with 6 bases in the middle. The CDR3 is made up of 12 amino acids. Here the CDR3 DNA reads TGTGCCAGCAGTGAACAGGGGGATACGCAGTATTTT. Translation gives CASSEQGDTQYF.

This chain joins TRBV15 and TRBJ1-2; D remains ambiguous. Germline values: CDR1 LNHNV, CDR2 YYDKDF (reference sequence). CDR3 length: 11 amino acids. With 1 base removed from V and 6 bases from J, the gap between germline ends came to 3 bases. CDR3: CATSRADGYTF. In DNA form, the CDR3 reads TGTGCCACCAGCAGAGCTGATGGCTACACCTTC.

Concerning this clone: The sample contains more than one DNA sequence encoding this CDR3. The CDR3 DNA reads as TGTGCCTGGAGTGTCCCCGGGGCAGATACGCAGTATTTT. Translated: CAWSVPGADTQYF. This chain links TRBV30 with TRBJ2-3; D is possibly TRBD2 (5 bases). The germline V gene has CDR1 GTSNPN and CDR2 SVGIG (reference sequence). V was shortened by 0 bases and J by 4 bases, with 8 bases between the two germline ends. CDR3 length equals 13 residues. The full variable domain, in which reference TRBV30 and TRBJ2-3 provide the parts outside the CDR3, is SQTIHQWPATLVQPVGSPLSLECTVEGTSNPNLYWYRQAAGRGLQLLFYSVGIGQISSEVPQNLSASRPQDRQFILSSKKLLLSDSGFYLCAWSVPGADTQYFGPGTRLTVL.

The V gene is TRBV7-9, the J gene TRBJ2-3; no firm D call. The germline V gene has CDR1 SEHNR and CDR2 FQNEAQ (reference sequence). The V end was cut by 4 bases, the J end by 1 base, with 6 bases between. This CDR3 has 13 residues. The CDR3 bases are TGTGCCAGCAGCTACGTGGGCACAGATACGCAGTATTTT. Translated, it gives CASSYVGTDTQYF.

The genes are TRBV30 and TRBJ1-5; possibly TRBD1 for D (6 bases). The germline gives CDR1 GTSNPN, CDR2 SVGIG (reference sequence). V was clipped by 3 bases and J by 0 bases, with 21 bases between them. The CDR3 contains 18 residues. The CDR3 reads CAWRSKRGAAYSNQPQHF. Here the CDR3 DNA reads TGTGCCTGGAGATCCAAGAGGGGGGCAGCTTATAGCAATCAGCCCCAGCATTTT. Supplemented by reference TRBV30 and TRBJ1-5, the full variable domain reads SQTIHQWPATLVQPVGSPLSLECTVEGTSNPNLYWYRQAAGRGLQLLFYSVGIGQISSEVPQNLSASRPQDRQFILSSKKLLLSDSGFYLCAWRSKRGAAYSNQPQHFGDGTRLSIL.

This clone was seen only once. The chain carries TRBV7-2 and TRBJ2-2, with no clear D. Germline V CDR1 and CDR2: SGHTA, FQGNSA. The germline V and J ends were trimmed by 3 bases and 6 bases, with 5 bases remaining between them. There are 12 residues in the CDR3. The CDR3 is CASSLSAGELFF. The CDR3 DNA sequence: TGTGCCAGCAGCTTGAGCGCCGGGGAGCTGTTTTTT.

The V call is TRBV7-2, the J call TRBJ2-3, with D hard to call. Between the trimmed V and J ends, which lost 5 bases and 10 bases, there was a span of 16 bases. Looked up from germline, CDR1 is SGHTA and CDR2 is FQGNSA. The CDR3 length is 13 residues. CDR3 amino acids: CASSLHRRVPQYF. The CDR3 nucleotides read TGTGCCAGCAGCCTCCACCGACGGGTTCCGCAGTATTTT.

This sequence joins TRBV28 and TRBJ1-5, with TRBD1 as a possible D gene (6 bases). Trimming took off 2 bases at V and 2 bases at J, with 16 bases between the two ends. Germline lookup yields CDR1 MDHEN and CDR2 SYDVKM. This CDR3 comprises 17 residues. The CDR3, as DNA: TGTGCCAGCAGTTTACCCTACAGGGTTCACCGCAATCAGCCCCAGCATTTT. This codes for CASSLPYRVHRNQPQHF. Full variable domain (remainder filled in from reference TRBV28 and TRBJ1-5): DVKVTQSSRYLVKRTGEKVFLECVQDMDHENMFWYRQDPGLGLRLIYFSYDVKMKEKGDIPEGYSVSREKKERFSLILESASTNQTSMYLCASSLPYRVHRNQPQHFGDGTRLSIL.